The entry below gives a single T cell receptor beta chain sequence along with its context. This sample was taken from a study of cytomegalovirus exposure and HLA in healthy donors. It was with 60 Vbeta and 13 Jbeta primers that the PCR ran. Sequencing used immunoSEQ multiplex PCR; TCRdb keeps in-frame clones, though not all of them. The sample contains under 130,000 clones, more than 75% of which appear only once. From germline, CDR1 is MNHNS and CDR2 SASEGT. Trimming at V came to 6 bases and at J to 8 bases, leaving 12 bases not matched to a gene. The CDR3 consists of 15 residues. The sequence derives from a woman aged 18-30 years in good health and CMV-seropositive. The V gene is TRBV6-1, the J gene TRBJ2-1, with TRBD2 identical over 8 bases. Sequences were obtained from PBMCs. CDR3 amino acids: CASRALERGKHEQFF. Here the CDR3 DNA reads TGTGCCAGCAGGGCCCTGGAGCGGGGGAAACATGAGCAGTTCTTC.